Listed below are T cell receptor beta chains from one sample, sequenced in a study of blood T cell repertoires in COVID-19. Clones were sequenced by immunoSEQ multiplex PCR, and TCRdb holds only the in-frame ones, with some missing. The repertoire holds around 310,000 clones, with nearly 90% as singletons. Sequences were obtained from PBMCs or T cells enriched from blood (not recorded which). These receptors were taken from a woman in her 30s who had recovered from COVID-19. CDR3s include the opening cysteine and the closing phenylalanine or tryptophan. The D gene is left open where the match is weak. Clone size is stated in some rows and not others, as once, few, many or a class when expanded.

TRBJ1-3 TRBV6-6 TRBD1 NA TGTGCCAGCAGTCCCACCCGACAGGGCTCCGGAAACACCATATATTTT CASSPTRQGSGNTIYF
TRBJ2-5 TRBV5-1 TRBD2 NA TGCGCCAGCAGCACGGGACTAGCGGTCTCCATGGGGAAAGAGACCCAGTACTTC CASSTGLAVSMGKETQYF
TRBJ2-5 TRBV20-1 TRBD2 NA TGCAGTGCTGGGACTATCTTTGCCCAGTACTTC CSAGTIFAQYF
TRBJ1-1 TRBV5-1 NA NA TGCGCCAGCAGCTCTAGGCAAGGTCCTGAAGCTTTCTTT CASSSRQGPEAFF
TRBJ2-7 TRBV10-3 TRBD1 NA TGTGCCATCAGTGATGGGCAGGGGGCGAGGCACGAGCAGTACTTC CAISDGQGARHEQYF
TRBJ1-1 TRBV10-3 NA NA TGTGCCATCAATCTACAGGGATTGAACACTGAAGCTTTCTTT CAINLQGLNTEAFF
TRBJ2-6 TRBV19 NA NA TGTGCCAGTAGTGCACAGGGTGGCTCTGGGGCCAACGTCCTGACTTTC CASSAQGGSGANVLTF
TRBJ1-2 TRBV19 NA NA TGTGCCAGTAGAAGCCTTGAGTACCGTCGAGGTGGCTACACCTTC CASRSLEYRRGGYTF
TRBJ1-5 TRBV6-2/TRBV6-3 TRBD1 NA TGTGCCAGCAGCAGACAGGGACAGGATCAGCCCCAGCATTTT CASSRQGQDQPQHF
TRBJ1-6 TRBV5-1 TRBD1 once TGCGCCAGCAGCTTGGATCCGGGGGCAGGGGGTAATTCACCCCTCCACTTT CASSLDPGAGGNSPLHF
TRBJ2-5 TRBV5-1 NA NA TGCGCCAGCAGCTTGACCGCTAGCGAAGAGACCCAGTACTTC CASSLTASEETQYF
TRBJ1-1 TRBV11-2 NA NA TGTGCCAGCAGCTTAGCCGAGAGGAACACTGAAGCTTTCTTT CASSLAERNTEAFF
TRBJ2-3 TRBV11-2 TRBD2 NA TGTGCCAGCAGCTTAGCGGGAGGGGTCACAGATACGCAGTATTTT CASSLAGGVTDTQYF
TRBJ2-5 TRBV5-4 NA NA TGTGCCAGCAGCCGAGCTAGAAACCAAGAGACCCAGTACTTC CASSRARNQETQYF
TRBJ1-6 TRBV7-2 NA NA TGTGCCAGCAGCATAAATGGAAGAAATCAGGGGTTTAATTCACCCCTCCACTTT CASSINGRNQGFNSPLHF
TRBJ1-1 TRBV29-1 NA once TGCAGCGTTGCAGGCTCGGACAGGAACACTGAAGCTTTCTTT CSVAGSDRNTEAFF
TRBJ1-5 TRBV15 TRBD1 NA TGTGCCACCAGCAGAGAGACAGGGAGGCAGCCCCAGCATTTT CATSRETGRQPQHF